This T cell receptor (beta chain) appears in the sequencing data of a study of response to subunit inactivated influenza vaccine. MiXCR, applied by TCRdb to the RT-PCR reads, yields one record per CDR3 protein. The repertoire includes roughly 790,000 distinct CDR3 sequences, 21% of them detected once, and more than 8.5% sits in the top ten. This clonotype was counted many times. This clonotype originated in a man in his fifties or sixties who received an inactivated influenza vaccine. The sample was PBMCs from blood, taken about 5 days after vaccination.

CDR3 bases: TGTGCCAGCAGCTTAGTGGCGGGTGCAGATACGCAGTATTTT. It translates to CASSLVAGADTQYF. The V gene is TRBV11-2, the J gene TRBJ2-3; a weak D match, TRBD2 (5 bases). The V and J ends lost 1 base and 4 bases respectively, with 9 bases between them. There are 14 residues in the CDR3. From germline, CDR1 is SGHAT and CDR2 FQNNGV.